This T cell receptor (beta chain) is from a study of beta chain features in type 1 diabetes. Expressed TCRB transcripts got sequenced, as all isolated RNA was reverse transcribed. Produced via immunoSEQ multiplex PCR; TCRdb's table is partial and in-frame only. The sample yields hundreds of thousands of clones, approximately 30% seen once. Germline assignment: CDR1 SGHTA and CDR2 FQGNSA. V lost 0 bases and J lost 0; bases outside the gene matches: 1. This CDR3 has 15 amino acids. The clonotype originates from a man aged 18-30 years in good health. This chain connects TRBV7-2 to TRBJ2-7; TRBD2 matches at 8 bases. The specimen was naive CD4+ T cells from blood. The CDR3 bases are TGTGCCAGCAGCTTAGCTAGCGGGAACTCCTACGAGCAGTACTTC. Protein: CASSLASGNSYEQYF.